The rows below give T cell receptor beta chains drawn from one sample of a study of blood T cells in healthy people across ages. TCRdb reprocessed the 5' RACE reads via MiXCR and lists one record per CDR3 protein. The sample lists approximately 810,000 distinct CDR3 sequences, 35% to 40% seen once, with 10% to 15% in the top ten. Sequencing input: blood. These TCRs come from a man aged 18 to 29 in good health. CDR3s include the opening cysteine and the closing phenylalanine or tryptophan. A D gene is named only where the DNA matches it firmly. Not every row has a clone size; where given, it reads once, few, many or a size class.

d_gene | j_gene | len | v_gene | abundance | CDR3nt | CDR3aa
TRBD2 | TRBJ2-5 | 12 | TRBV12-3/TRBV12-4 | NA | TGTGCATCCCCGGGGGGCCAAGAGACCCAGTACTTC | CASPGGQETQYF
NA | TRBJ2-7 | 14 | TRBV4-2 | few | TGTGCCAGCAGCCAAGCACAGGGCGTCAACGAGCAGTACTTC | CASSQAQGVNEQYF
NA | TRBJ1-1 | 14 | TRBV14 | few | TGTGCCAGCAGCCAAGAATTGGTGTACACTGAAGCTTTCTTT | CASSQELVYTEAFF
NA | TRBJ2-5 | 15 | TRBV10-3 | many | TGTGCCACCGCGGACGGGAACTCCTACCAAGAGACCCAGTACTTC | CATADGNSYQETQYF
TRBD2 | TRBJ2-5 | 15 | TRBV30 | NA | TGTGCCTGGAGTGGTCTAGCGGGGAACCAAGAGACCCAGTACTTC | CAWSGLAGNQETQYF
TRBD1 | TRBJ1-2 | 15 | TRBV12-3/TRBV12-4 | NA | TGTGCCAGCAGTTTAGGGGACAGGACTAACTATGGCTACACCTTC | CASSLGDRTNYGYTF
NA | TRBJ2-3 | 15 | TRBV10-3 | NA | TGTGCCATCGCCTCTTTAGGGGTGGGCACAGATACGCAGTATTTT | CAIASLGVGTDTQYF
NA | TRBJ2-2 | 14 | TRBV6-6 | NA | TGTGCCAGCATGGTGGGGGGGCACACCGGGGAGCTGTTTTTT | CASMVGGHTGELFF
NA | TRBJ2-5 | 14 | TRBV12-3/TRBV12-4 | many | TGTGCCAGCAGTTCAAGACAGGACCTAACGACCCAGTACTTC | CASSSRQDLTTQYF
NA | TRBJ2-2 | 14 | TRBV6-5 | few | TGTGCCAGCAGTTATGGCCGGGGCACCGGGGAGCTGTTTTTT | CASSYGRGTGELFF
NA | TRBJ1-6 | 14 | TRBV7-2 | few | TGTGCCACCGGAATTACAGGGCGCCTTTCACCCCTCCACTTT | CATGITGRLSPLHF
NA | TRBJ1-1 | 14 | TRBV7-2 | NA | TGTGCCAGCAGCTTAGCCGCAGGGGTTGGTGAAGCTTTCTTT | CASSLAAGVGEAFF
NA | TRBJ2-1 | 14 | TRBV20-1 | many | TGCAGTGCTAGAGTCCCCCTGGGGTACAATGAGCAGTTCTTC | CSARVPLGYNEQFF
TRBD1 | TRBJ1-6 | 15 | TRBV12-3/TRBV12-4 | NA | TGTGCCAGCAGTTTTAGTGGACAGGTGGAATCACCCCTCCACTTT | CASSFSGQVESPLHF
NA | TRBJ2-2 | 16 | TRBV12-3/TRBV12-4 | few | TGTGCCAGCAGTTTAAGTTACCGGACGAACACCGGGGAGCTGTTTTTT | CASSLSYRTNTGELFF
NA | TRBJ2-1 | 12 | TRBV20-1 | NA | TGCAGTGCTAGAGACGGAACCAATGAGCAGTTCTTC | CSARDGTNEQFF
NA | TRBJ1-6 | 11 | TRBV20-1 | few | TGCAGTGCTGCTGGGGGTTCACCCCTCCACTTT | CSAAGGSPLHF
TRBD1 | TRBJ2-7 | 14 | TRBV7-2 | NA | TGTGCCAGCAGCTTTCAGGGGGATGGCTACGAGCAGTACTTC | CASSFQGDGYEQYF
NA | TRBJ1-2 | 13 | TRBV20-1 | few | TGCAGTGCTAGCCCGGGACGCAACTATGGCTACACCTTC | CSASPGRNYGYTF
TRBD1 | TRBJ2-7 | 13 | TRBV12-3/TRBV12-4 | NA | TGTGCCAGCAGGTTTGGGACAGTCTACGAGCAGTACTTC | CASRFGTVYEQYF
TRBD1 | TRBJ1-2 | 18 | TRBV28 | NA | TGTGCCAGCAGAACCCCCGTTGGACAGGGGGGCGCTCACTATGGCTACACCTTC | CASRTPVGQGGAHYGYTF
NA | TRBJ1-1 | 12 | TRBV9 | NA | TGTGCCAGCGGGCCAGAGAACACTGAAGCTTTCTTT | CASGPENTEAFF